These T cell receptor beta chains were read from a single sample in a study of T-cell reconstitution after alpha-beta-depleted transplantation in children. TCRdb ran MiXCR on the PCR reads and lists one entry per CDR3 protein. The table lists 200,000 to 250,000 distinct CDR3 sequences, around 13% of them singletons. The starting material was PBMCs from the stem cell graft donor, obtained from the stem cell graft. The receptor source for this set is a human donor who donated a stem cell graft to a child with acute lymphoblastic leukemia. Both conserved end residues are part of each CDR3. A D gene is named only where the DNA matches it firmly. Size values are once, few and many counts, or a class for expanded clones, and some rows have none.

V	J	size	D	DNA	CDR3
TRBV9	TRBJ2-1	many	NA	TGTGCCAGCAGCGGCTACCACTCGGGGAGCGCGGGTGAGCAGTTCTTC	CASSGYHSGSAGEQFF
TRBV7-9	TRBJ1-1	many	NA	TGTGCCAGCAGCGATAACGAAGCTTTCTTT	CASSDNEAFF
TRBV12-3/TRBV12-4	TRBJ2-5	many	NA	TGTGCCAGCAGTTTAGGGACAGACCAAGAGACCCAGTACTTC	CASSLGTDQETQYF
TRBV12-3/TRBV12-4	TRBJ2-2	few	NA	TGTGCCAGCAAATTGGGGGCGGCCGGGGAGCTGTTTTTT	CASKLGAAGELFF
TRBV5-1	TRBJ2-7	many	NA	TGCGCCAGCAGCTTGGATCGCTACGAGCAGTACTTC	CASSLDRYEQYF
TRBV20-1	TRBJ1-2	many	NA	TGCAGTGTTACGAGGGAGGGAGGCTACACCTTC	CSVTREGGYTF
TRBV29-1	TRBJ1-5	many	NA	TGCAGCGTTGTCGACGGCAACAATCAGCCCCAGCATTTT	CSVVDGNNQPQHF
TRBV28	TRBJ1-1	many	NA	TGTGCCAGCAGTTTAGGGGTGGGGCTGAACACTGAAGCTTTCTTT	CASSLGVGLNTEAFF
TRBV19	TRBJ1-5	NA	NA	TGTGCCAGTAGTATTGAACAGAGGAGCAATCAGCCCCAGCATTTT	CASSIEQRSNQPQHF
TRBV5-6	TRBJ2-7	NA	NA	TGTGCCAGCAGCTCGACTAGGGCGGGAAGCACTTTACTGGAGCATTACTTC	CASSSTRAGSTLLEHYF
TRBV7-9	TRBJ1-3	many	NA	TGTGCCAGCAGCCCCTCCGCTACAAACACCATATATTTT	CASSPSATNTIYF
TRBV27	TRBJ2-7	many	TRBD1	TGTGCCAGCAGTTTCATCGACAGGACAGGCTCCTACGAGCAGTACTTC	CASSFIDRTGSYEQYF
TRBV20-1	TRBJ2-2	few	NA	TGCAGTGCTAGAGATCTAAGTGCCGGGGAGCTGTTTTTT	CSARDLSAGELFF
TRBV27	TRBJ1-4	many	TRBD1	TGTGCCAGCAGTGCACAGGGGCTGGGTGAAAAACTGTTTTTT	CASSAQGLGEKLFF
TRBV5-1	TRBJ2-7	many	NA	TGCGCCAGCACCTGGGACCCGACGGAGGGATACTACGAGCAGTACTTC	CASTWDPTEGYYEQYF
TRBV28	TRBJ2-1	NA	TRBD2	TGTGCCAGCAGTCCCCCCCAGCGGGAGAGTGAGCAGTTCTTC	CASSPPQRESEQFF
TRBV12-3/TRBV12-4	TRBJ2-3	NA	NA	TGTGCCAGCAGCTCAGGGGAGTCGCAGTATTTT	CASSSGESQYF
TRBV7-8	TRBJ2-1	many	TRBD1	TGTGCCAGCAGCACGACAGGGGTCGATGAGCAGTTCTTC	CASSTTGVDEQFF
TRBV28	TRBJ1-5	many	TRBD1	TGTGCCAGCACCTGGGGGACAGCGATAAATCAGCCCCAGCATTTT	CASTWGTAINQPQHF
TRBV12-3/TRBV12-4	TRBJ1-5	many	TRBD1	TGTGCCAGCAGCTTGCAGGGGGCAGTTCAGCCCCAGCATTTT	CASSLQGAVQPQHF
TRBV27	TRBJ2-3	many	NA	TGTGCCAGCAGTTCGCGTGCGGATACGCAGTATTTT	CASSSRADTQYF
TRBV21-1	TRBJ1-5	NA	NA	TGTGCCAGCAGCAAGAGCCAGGGGACACCTCGCAATCAGCCCCAGCATTTT	CASSKSQGTPRNQPQHF
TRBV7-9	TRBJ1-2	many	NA	TGTGCCAGCAGCTTGAGAGGGCCGCGGGGCTACACCTTC	CASSLRGPRGYTF
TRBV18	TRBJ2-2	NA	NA	TGTGCCAGCTCACGGACCGGGGGCACCGGGGAGCTGTTTTTT	CASSRTGGTGELFF
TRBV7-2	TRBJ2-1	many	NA	TGTGCCAGCAGCTACGCCGGGTCCTACAATGAGCAGTTCTTC	CASSYAGSYNEQFF
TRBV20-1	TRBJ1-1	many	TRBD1	TGCAGTGCCACCAAGGGGGCCAGTTGGACTGAAGCTTTCTTT	CSATKGASWTEAFF
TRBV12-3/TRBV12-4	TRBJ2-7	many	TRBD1	TGTGCCAGCAGCTCCGGGACAGGGATTCTCGAGCAGTACTTC	CASSSGTGILEQYF
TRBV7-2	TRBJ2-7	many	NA	TGTGCCAGCAGCTTAAAAAGTGAGAGCCCCTACGAGCAGTACTTC	CASSLKSESPYEQYF
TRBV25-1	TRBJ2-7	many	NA	TGTGCCAGCAGTGGTGACCAGGGGATCTACGAGCAGTACTTC	CASSGDQGIYEQYF
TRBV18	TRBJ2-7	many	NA	TGTGCCAGCTCACCACAGGGGTCGGACGAGCAGTACTTC	CASSPQGSDEQYF
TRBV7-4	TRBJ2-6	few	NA	TGTGCCAGCTGTTTAGCGGTCCAGGTGGAGGGTGGGGCCAACGTCCTGACTTTC	CASCLAVQVEGGANVLTF
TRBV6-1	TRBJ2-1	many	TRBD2	TGTGCCAGCAGTGAACCTACTAGCGGGAGTTTTGAGCAGTTCTTC	CASSEPTSGSFEQFF
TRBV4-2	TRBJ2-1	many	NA	TGTGCCAGCAGCCGACCCTCGGGCGACAATGAGCAGTTCTTC	CASSRPSGDNEQFF
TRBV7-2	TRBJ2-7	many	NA	TGTGCCAGCAGCTTAGATGATTACGAGCAGTACTTC	CASSLDDYEQYF
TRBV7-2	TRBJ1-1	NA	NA	TGTGCCAGCAGCTTAGCCCGTGGGGGGCTGAACACTGAAGCTTTCTTT	CASSLARGGLNTEAFF
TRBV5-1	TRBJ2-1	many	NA	TGCGCCAGCAGCTTGGAAATGGGGTGGAATGAGCAGTTCTTC	CASSLEMGWNEQFF
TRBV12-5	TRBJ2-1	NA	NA	TGTGCTAGTGGTTTGTTTATGGAGCGGCACTACAATGAGCAGTTCTTC	CASGLFMERHYNEQFF
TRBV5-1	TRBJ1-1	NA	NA	TGCGCCAGCAGCCCTAACCCCAGCCCCATGAACACTGAAGCTTTCTTT	CASSPNPSPMNTEAFF
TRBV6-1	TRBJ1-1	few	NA	TGTGCCAGCAGCCGTACCCCGGGGTGGAGGGGCCTGAACACTGAAGCTTTCTTT	CASSRTPGWRGLNTEAFF
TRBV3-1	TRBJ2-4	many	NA	TGTGCCAGCAGCCTCAACGGTGTCGCCAAAAACATTCAGTACTTC	CASSLNGVAKNIQYF
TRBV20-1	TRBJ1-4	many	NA	TGCAGTGCTAGAGATCACGGCCGGGTTAAAAAACTGTTTTTT	CSARDHGRVKKLFF
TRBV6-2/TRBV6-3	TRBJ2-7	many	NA	TGTGCCAGCAGCCTTGGGGCGGGATATGAAGAGCAGTACTTC	CASSLGAGYEEQYF